Listed below are T cell receptor beta chains from one sample, sequenced in a study of T-cell reconstitution after alpha-beta-depleted transplantation in children. TCRdb ran MiXCR on the PCR reads and lists one entry per CDR3 protein. The repertoire has about 540,000 distinct CDR3 sequences, around 20% of them found once; the top ten carry roughly 3.3%. This material consisted of PBMCs from the stem cell graft donor, taken from the stem cell graft. Receptors were obtained from a human donor who donated a stem cell graft to a child with acute lymphoblastic leukemia. The CDR3 runs from the conserved cysteine through the conserved F or W. The D gene is left open where the match is weak. A clone size is listed for some rows: how often the clone was seen (once, few, many), or a class if it is expanded.

TRBV5-1	TRBJ2-5	TRBD1	.	CASSLGDRDETQYF	TGCGCCAGCAGCTTGGGGGACAGGGACGAGACCCAGTACTTC
TRBV10-3	TRBJ1-5	.	few	CAISEGGAGQPQHF	TGTGCCATCAGTGAGGGTGGGGCAGGTCAGCCCCAGCATTTT
TRBV5-6	TRBJ1-5	.	few	CASSFLPRVGNQPQHF	TGTGCCAGCAGCTTTCTGCCCCGGGTCGGCAATCAGCCCCAGCATTTT
TRBV5-1	TRBJ1-2	.	.	CASSLGWDQSLNYTF	TGCGCCAGCAGCTTGGGATGGGACCAGTCTTTAAACTACACCTTC
TRBV20-1	TRBJ2-3	.	few	CSARDRGSLTDTQYF	TGCAGTGCTAGAGATCGGGGATCCCTTACAGATACGCAGTATTTT
TRBV20-1	TRBJ2-4	.	.	CSAKFLAKNSQYF	TGCAGTGCTAAATTCCTAGCCAAAAACAGTCAGTACTTC
TRBV12-3/TRBV12-4	TRBJ1-2	.	many	CASSLDSTGYTF	TGTGCCAGCAGTTTGGACAGCACGGGCTACACCTTC
TRBV29-1	TRBJ1-2	TRBD1	few	CSGGPGQGYGYTF	TGCAGCGGGGGCCCGGGACAGGGGTATGGCTACACCTTC
TRBV12-3/TRBV12-4	TRBJ1-2	TRBD1	few	CASGDYRGGYTF	TGTGCCAGCGGAGACTACAGGGGAGGCTACACCTTC
TRBV4-2	TRBJ2-7	TRBD2	few	CASSQVLAGGVYEQYF	TGTGCCAGCAGCCAAGTCCTAGCGGGAGGAGTCTACGAGCAGTACTTC
TRBV20-1	TRBJ2-7	TRBD2	.	CSATKTSGGSYEQYF	TGCAGTGCTACTAAGACTAGCGGGGGATCCTACGAGCAGTACTTC
TRBV9	TRBJ2-5	.	.	CASSAGSETQYF	TGTGCCAGCAGCGCGGGATCTGAGACCCAGTACTTC
TRBV19	TRBJ1-1	.	.	CASSIGTWQGTEAFF	TGTGCCAGTAGTATAGGTACGTGGCAGGGCACTGAAGCTTTCTTT
TRBV25-1	TRBJ2-7	.	.	CASSDWAYEQYF	TGTGCCAGTTCGGACTGGGCCTACGAGCAGTACTTC
TRBV12-3/TRBV12-4	TRBJ2-1	.	.	CAAGQDSTNEQFF	TGTGCCGCGGGGCAGGATTCTACTAATGAGCAGTTCTTC